This TCR beta chain was recorded in a study of a mutant IDH1 vaccine in newly diagnosed glioma. Time point of the sample: week 47, end of study. Doses consisted of 300 ug of mutant IDH1 20-mer peptide each, paired with topical imiquimod. This clone was found once. Its antigen is currently unknown. Trimming at V came to 5 bases and at J to 3 bases, leaving 8 bases not matched to a gene. From germline, CDR1 is MNHEY and CDR2 SMNVEV (reference sequence). This CDR3 comprises 15 residues. The repertoire was sequenced with immunoSEQ multiplex PCR; TCRdb's copy has only in-frame clones and lacks some. The sample carries about 50,000 clones, less than 85% recorded once.

The genes are TRBV27 and TRBJ2-7; 9 bases are shared with TRBD2. The clonotype comes from a woman aged 25 to 39 with glioma. Some clones in this sample may be carry-over from other donors' samples. The specimen comprised PBMCs, sampled from a glioma patient whose treatment included an IDH1 peptide vaccine. CDR3 in DNA: TGTGCCAGCAGTCTGGGACTAGCAGAATTCTACGAGCAGTACTTC. Translation: CASSLGLAEFYEQYF.